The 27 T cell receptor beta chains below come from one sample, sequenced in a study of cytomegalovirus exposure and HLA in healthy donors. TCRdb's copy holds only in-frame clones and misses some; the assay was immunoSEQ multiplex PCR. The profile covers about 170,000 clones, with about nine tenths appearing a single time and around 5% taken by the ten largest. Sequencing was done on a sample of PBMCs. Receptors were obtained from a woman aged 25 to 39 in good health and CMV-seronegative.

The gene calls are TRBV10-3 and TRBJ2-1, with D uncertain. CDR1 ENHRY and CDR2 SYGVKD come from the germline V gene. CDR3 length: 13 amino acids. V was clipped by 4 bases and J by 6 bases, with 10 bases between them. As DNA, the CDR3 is TGTGCCATCAGTGCGGGTCGGCTCAATGAGCAGTTCTTC. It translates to CAISAGRLNEQFF.

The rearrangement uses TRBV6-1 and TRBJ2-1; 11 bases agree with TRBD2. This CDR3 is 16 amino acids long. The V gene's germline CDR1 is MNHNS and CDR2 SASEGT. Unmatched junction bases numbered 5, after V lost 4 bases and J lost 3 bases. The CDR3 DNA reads TGTGCCAGCAGTGGTAGCGGGAGGGAGGTCTACAATGAGCAGTTCTTC. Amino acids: CASSGSGREVYNEQFF.

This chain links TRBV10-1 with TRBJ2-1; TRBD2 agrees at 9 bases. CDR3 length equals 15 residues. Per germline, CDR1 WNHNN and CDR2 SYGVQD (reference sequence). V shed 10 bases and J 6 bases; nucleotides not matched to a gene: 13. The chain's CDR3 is CAKKRGDYFVNEQFF. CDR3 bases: TGCGCCAAGAAGCGGGGGGACTACTTCGTCAATGAGCAGTTCTTC.

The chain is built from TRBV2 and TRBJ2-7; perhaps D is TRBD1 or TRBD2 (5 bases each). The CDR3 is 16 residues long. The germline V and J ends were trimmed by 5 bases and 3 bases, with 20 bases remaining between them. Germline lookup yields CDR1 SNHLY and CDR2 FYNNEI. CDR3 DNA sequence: TGTGCCAGCAGTTTATCCGGCGAGGGGAGAGGCTACGAGCAGTACTTC. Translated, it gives CASSLSGEGRGYEQYF. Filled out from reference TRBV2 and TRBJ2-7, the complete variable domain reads EPEVTQTPSHQVTQMGQEVILRCVPISNHLYFYWYRQILGQKVEFLVSFYNNEISEKSEIFDDQFSVERPDGSNFTLKIRSTKLEDSAMYFCASSLSGEGRGYEQYFGPGTRLTVT.

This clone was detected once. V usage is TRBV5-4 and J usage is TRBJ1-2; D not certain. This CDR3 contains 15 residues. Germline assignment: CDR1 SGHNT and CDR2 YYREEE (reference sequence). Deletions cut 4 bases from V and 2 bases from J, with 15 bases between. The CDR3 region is CASSESHRVNYGYTF. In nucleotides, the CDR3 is TGTGCCAGCAGCGAATCACACCGGGTCAACTATGGCTACACCTTC. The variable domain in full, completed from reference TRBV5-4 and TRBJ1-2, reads ETGVTQSPTHLIKTRGQQVTLRCSSQSGHNTVSWYQQALGQGPQFIFQYYREEENGRGNFPPRFSGLQFPNYSSELNVNALELDDSALYLCASSESHRVNYGYTFGSGTRLTVV.

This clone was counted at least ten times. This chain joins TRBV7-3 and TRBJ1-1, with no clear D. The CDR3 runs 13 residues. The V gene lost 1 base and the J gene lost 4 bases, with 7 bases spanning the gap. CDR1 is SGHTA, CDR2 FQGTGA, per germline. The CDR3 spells CASSLMEGTEAFF. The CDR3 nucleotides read TGTGCCAGCAGCTTAATGGAGGGCACTGAAGCTTTCTTT.

The CDR3 here is CASSLGRAGANVLTF. The DNA of the CDR3 is TGTGCCAGCAGCTTAGGCAGGGCTGGGGCCAACGTCCTGACTTTC. This chain links TRBV11-2 with TRBJ2-6, with D maybe TRBD1 (5 bases). The germline V and J ends were trimmed by 1 base and 2 bases, with 6 bases remaining between them. The V gene's germline CDR1 is SGHAT and CDR2 FQNNGV. The length of the CDR3 is 15 residues.

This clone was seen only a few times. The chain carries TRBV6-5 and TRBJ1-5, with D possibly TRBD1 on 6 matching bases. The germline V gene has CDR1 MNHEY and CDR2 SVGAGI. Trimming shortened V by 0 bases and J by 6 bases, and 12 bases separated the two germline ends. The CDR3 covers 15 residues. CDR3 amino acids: CASSYSAGGGQPQHF. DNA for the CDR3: TGTGCCAGCAGTTACTCGGCAGGAGGGGGTCAGCCCCAGCATTTT.

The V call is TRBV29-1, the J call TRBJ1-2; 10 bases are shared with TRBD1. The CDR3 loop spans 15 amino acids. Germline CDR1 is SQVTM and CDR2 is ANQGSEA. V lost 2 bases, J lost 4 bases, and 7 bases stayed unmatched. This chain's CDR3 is CSVETGTGVSYGYTF. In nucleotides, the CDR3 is TGCAGCGTTGAAACCGGGACAGGGGTTTCCTATGGCTACACCTTC.

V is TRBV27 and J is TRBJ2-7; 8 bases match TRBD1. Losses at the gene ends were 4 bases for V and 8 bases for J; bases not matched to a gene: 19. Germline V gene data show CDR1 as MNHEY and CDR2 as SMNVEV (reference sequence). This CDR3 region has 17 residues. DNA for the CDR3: TGTGCCAGCAGTTCGACGGGACAGGCCGTCCTTTTTCGTCAGCAGTACTTC. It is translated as CASSSTGQAVLFRQQYF.

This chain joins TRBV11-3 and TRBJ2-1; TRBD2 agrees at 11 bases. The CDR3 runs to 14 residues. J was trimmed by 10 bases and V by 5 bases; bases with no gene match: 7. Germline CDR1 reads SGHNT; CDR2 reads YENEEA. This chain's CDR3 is CASSHSGGAGEQFF. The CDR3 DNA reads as TGTGCCAGCAGCCATAGCGGGGGGGCCGGGGAGCAGTTCTTC.

The CDR3 region is CASSLAGYGYGYTF. CDR3 nucleotides: TGTGCCAGCAGTTTAGCAGGGTATGGCTATGGCTACACCTTC. The chain recombines TRBV28 with TRBJ1-2, with D perhaps matching TRBD1 (5 bases). V lost 2 bases, J lost 4 bases, and 11 bases lay in between. The CDR3 is made up of 14 amino acids. CDR1 and CDR2 (germline): MDHEN, SYDVKM.

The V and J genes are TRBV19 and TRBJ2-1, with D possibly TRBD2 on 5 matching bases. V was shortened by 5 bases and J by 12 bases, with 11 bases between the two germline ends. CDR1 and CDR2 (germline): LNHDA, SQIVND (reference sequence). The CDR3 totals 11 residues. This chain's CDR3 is CASSSSAGQFF. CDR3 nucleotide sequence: TGTGCCAGTAGTTCGTCGGCGGGGCAGTTCTTC. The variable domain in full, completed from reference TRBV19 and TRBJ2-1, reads DGGITQSPKYLFRKEGQNVTLSCEQNLNHDAMYWYRQDPGQGLRLIYYSQIVNDFQKGDIAEGYSVSREKKESFPLTVTSAQKNPTAFYLCASSSSAGQFFGPGTRLTVL.

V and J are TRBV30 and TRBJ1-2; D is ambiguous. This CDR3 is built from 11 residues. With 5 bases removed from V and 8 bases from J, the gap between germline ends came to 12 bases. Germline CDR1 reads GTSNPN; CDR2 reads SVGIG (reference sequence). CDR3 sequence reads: CAWREVWGYTF. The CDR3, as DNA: TGTGCCTGGCGAGAGGTGTGGGGCTACACCTTC.

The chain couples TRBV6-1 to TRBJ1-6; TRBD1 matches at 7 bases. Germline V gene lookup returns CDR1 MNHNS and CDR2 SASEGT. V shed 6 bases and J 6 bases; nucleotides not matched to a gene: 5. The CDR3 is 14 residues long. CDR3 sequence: CASSQRDSNSPLHF. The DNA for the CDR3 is TGTGCCAGCAGCCAGCGGGACAGTAATTCACCCCTCCACTTT.

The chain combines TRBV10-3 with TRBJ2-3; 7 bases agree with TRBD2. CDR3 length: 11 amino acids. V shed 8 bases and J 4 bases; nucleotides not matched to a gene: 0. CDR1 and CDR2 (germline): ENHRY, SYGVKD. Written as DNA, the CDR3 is TGTGCCATCCGGGGGGCAGATACGCAGTATTTT. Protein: CAIRGADTQYF.

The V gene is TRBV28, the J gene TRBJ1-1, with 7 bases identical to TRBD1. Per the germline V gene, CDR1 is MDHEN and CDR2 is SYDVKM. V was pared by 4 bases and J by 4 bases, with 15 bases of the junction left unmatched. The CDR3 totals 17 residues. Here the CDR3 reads CASSYWTGGGRGTEAFF. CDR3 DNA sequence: TGTGCCAGCAGTTACTGGACAGGAGGCGGAAGGGGCACTGAAGCTTTCTTT.

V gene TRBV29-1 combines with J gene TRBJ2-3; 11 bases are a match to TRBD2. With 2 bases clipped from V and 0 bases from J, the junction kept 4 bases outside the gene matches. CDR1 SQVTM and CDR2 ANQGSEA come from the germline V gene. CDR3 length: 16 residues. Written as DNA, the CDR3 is TGCAGCGTTGAAAAAAGACTAGCGGGGAGCACAGATACGCAGTATTTT. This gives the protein CSVEKRLAGSTDTQYF.

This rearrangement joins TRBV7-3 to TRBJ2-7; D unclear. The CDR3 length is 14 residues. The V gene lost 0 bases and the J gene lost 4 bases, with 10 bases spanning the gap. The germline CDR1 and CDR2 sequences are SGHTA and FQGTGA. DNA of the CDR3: TGTGCCAGCAGCTTAACAGGCCGGAGTTACGAGCAGTACTTC. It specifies CASSLTGRSYEQYF.

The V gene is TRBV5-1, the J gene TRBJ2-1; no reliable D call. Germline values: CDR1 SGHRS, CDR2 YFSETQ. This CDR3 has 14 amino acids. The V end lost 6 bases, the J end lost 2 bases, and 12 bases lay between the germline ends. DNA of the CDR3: TGCGCCAGCAAAAAGGAAGATCCCTACAATGAGCAGTTCTTC. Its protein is CASKKEDPYNEQFF.

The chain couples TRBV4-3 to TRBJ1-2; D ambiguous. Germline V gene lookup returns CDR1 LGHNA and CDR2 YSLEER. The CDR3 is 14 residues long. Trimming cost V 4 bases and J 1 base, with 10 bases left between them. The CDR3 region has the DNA TGCGCCAGCAGCCCCGAAACCTATAACTATGGCTACACCTTC. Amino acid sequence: CASSPETYNYGYTF.

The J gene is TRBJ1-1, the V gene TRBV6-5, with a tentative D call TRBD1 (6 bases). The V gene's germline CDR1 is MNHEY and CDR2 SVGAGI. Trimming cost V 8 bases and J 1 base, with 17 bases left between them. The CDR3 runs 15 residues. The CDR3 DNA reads TGTGCCAGCTGGGTCGGGGGCTTGGGGAACACTGAAGCTTTCTTT. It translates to CASWVGGLGNTEAFF.

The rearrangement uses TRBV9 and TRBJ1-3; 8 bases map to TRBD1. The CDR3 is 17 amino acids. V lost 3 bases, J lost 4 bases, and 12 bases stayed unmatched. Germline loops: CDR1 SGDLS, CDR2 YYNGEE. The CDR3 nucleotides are TGTGCCAGCAGCGCCACTCCTCAGGGGGCGTCGGGAAACACCATATATTTT. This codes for CASSATPQGASGNTIYF.

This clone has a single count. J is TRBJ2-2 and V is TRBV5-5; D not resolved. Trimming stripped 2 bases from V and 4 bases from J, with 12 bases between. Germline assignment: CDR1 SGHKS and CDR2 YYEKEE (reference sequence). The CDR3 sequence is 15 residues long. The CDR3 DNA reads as TGTGCCAGCAGCTTAGGCGGTCTCGGCACCGGGGAGCTGTTTTTT. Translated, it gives CASSLGGLGTGELFF.

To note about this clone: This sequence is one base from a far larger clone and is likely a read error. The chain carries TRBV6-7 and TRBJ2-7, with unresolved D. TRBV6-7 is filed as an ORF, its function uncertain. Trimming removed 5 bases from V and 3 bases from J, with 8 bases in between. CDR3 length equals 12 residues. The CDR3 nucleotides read TGTGCCAGCAGTGAGGACGGCTACGAGCAGTACTTC. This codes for CASSEDGYEQYF.

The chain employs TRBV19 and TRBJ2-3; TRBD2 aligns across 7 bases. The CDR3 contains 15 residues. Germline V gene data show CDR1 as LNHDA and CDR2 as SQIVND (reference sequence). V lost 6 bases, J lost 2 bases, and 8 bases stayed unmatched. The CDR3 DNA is TGTGCCAGTAGGGCTAGCGGAGTCCTCACAGATACGCAGTATTTT. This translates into CASRASGVLTDTQYF. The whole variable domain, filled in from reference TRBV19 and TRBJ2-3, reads DGGITQSPKYLFRKEGQNVTLSCEQNLNHDAMYWYRQDPGQGLRLIYYSQIVNDFQKGDIAEGYSVSREKKESFPLTVTSAQKNPTAFYLCASRASGVLTDTQYFGPGTRLTVL.

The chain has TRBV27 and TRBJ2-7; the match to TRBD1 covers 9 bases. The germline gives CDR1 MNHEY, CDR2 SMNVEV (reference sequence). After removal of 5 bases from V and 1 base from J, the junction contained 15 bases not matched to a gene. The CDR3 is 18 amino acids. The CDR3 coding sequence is TGTGCCAGCAGTCGAGGGGACAGGGAGTGGACTAGGTCCTACGAGCAGTACTTC. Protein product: CASSRGDREWTRSYEQYF.